These 25 T cell receptor beta chains were all obtained from the same sample, sequenced in a study of T cell changes during pregnancy in multiple sclerosis. Produced via immunoSEQ multiplex PCR; TCRdb's table is partial and in-frame only. The data show under 75,000 clones, about 89% seen once. The sample consisted of CD4+ T cells from peripheral blood mononuclear cells, taken after pregnancy. Receptors originate from a female donor in good health, enrolled as a control in a pregnancy study.

The chain couples TRBV19 to TRBJ2-7, with D possibly TRBD2 on 5 matching bases. The V and J ends lost 4 bases and 3 bases respectively, with 7 bases between them. This CDR3 region has 12 residues. Germline CDR1 and CDR2: LNHDA and SQIVND (reference sequence). The CDR3 nucleotides are TGTGCCAGTAGTACCGGGAACTACGAGCAGTACTTC. It encodes CASSTGNYEQYF.

The V call is TRBV6-6, the J call TRBJ1-2; 12 bases map to TRBD1. This CDR3 is 16 amino acids long. Per the germline V gene, CDR1 is MNHNY and CDR2 is SVGAGI (reference sequence). The J segment lost 4 bases and the V segment lost 4 bases, leaving 7 bases of the junction unmatched. CDR3 region: CASSSSSGQGAYGYTF. Here the CDR3 DNA reads TGTGCCAGCAGTTCATCTTCGGGACAGGGGGCCTATGGCTACACCTTC.

The rearrangement joins TRBV10-2 to TRBJ2-3, with TRBD2 identical over 8 bases. CDR3 size: 17 residues. Per germline, CDR1 WSHSY and CDR2 SAAADI. The ends lost 1 base at V and 2 bases at J; junction bases unmatched: 8. The CDR3 DNA reads as TGCGCCAGCAGTGAGTATCCGGTAGCGGGGTACACAGATACGCAGTATTTT. Protein product: CASSEYPVAGYTDTQYF.

The chain links TRBV19 to TRBJ2-7; the match to TRBD1 covers 7 bases. This CDR3 is 16 amino acids long. The V and J ends lost 5 bases and 0 bases, in that order; junction bases with no gene match: 10. The germline V gene encodes CDR1 LNHDA and CDR2 SQIVND (reference sequence). The CDR3 DNA is TGTGCCAGTAGTGCACAAAGTGGACAGGCCTCCTACGAGCAGTACTTC. Encoded protein: CASSAQSGQASYEQYF.

This clone is a singleton in its sample. The chain carries TRBV7-2 and TRBJ1-2; 8 nucleotides align to TRBD1. The V segment lost 5 bases and the J segment 4 bases; nucleotides outside the gene matches: 9. The CDR3 consists of 15 residues. Germline V gives CDR1 SGHTA, CDR2 FQGNSA. The CDR3 spells CASSRTGGTGYGYTF. CDR3 nucleotide sequence: TGTGCCAGCAGCCGTACAGGGGGAACTGGCTATGGCTACACCTTC.

A few counts support this clone. The chain carries TRBV6-6 and TRBJ1-1; D might be TRBD1 (5 bases). CDR1 is MNHNY and CDR2 is SVGAGI in the germline V gene (reference sequence). With 0 bases removed from V and 14 bases from J, the gap between germline ends came to 10 bases. CDR3 length: 11 residues. CDR3 loop: CASSYSDSLFF. For the CDR3, the DNA is TGTGCCAGCAGTTACTCCGACAGCCTCTTCTTT.

To note about this clone: Here the CDR3 omits its conserved ending phenylalanine or tryptophan, so a read error is the likely source. The chain carries TRBV6-6 and TRBJ1-2; D unclear. The ends were cut back, 5 bases at V and 1 base at J, with 8 bases in the middle. Germline V gene data show CDR1 as MNHNY and CDR2 as SVGAGI (reference sequence). The CDR3 has 13 residues. CDR3 protein: CASSMSLNYGYTL. CDR3 nucleotide sequence: TGTGCCAGCAGTATGAGCCTTAACTATGGCTACACCCTC.

CDR3 DNA: TGTGCCAGCAGTGAAATGGGCGTAAGCGAAAAACTGTTTTTT. Protein product: CASSEMGVSEKLFF. The chain carries TRBV6-1 and TRBJ1-4, with D unclear. V was shortened by 2 bases and J by 8 bases, with 12 bases between the two germline ends. The CDR3 is 14 amino acids. Germline lookup yields CDR1 MNHNS and CDR2 SASEGT.

The V gene is TRBV21-1, the J gene TRBJ1-6; whether TRBD1, the table's D call, matches the DNA was not checked. TRBV21-1 is tagged as a pseudogene. The CDR3 extends over 16 amino acids. The CDR3 reads CASSNRSGSYNSPLHF. Written as DNA, the CDR3 is TGTGCCAGCAGTAACAGGTCGGGCTCCTATAATTCACCCCTCCACTTT.

The chain links TRBV11-2 to TRBJ2-1; 8 nucleotides agree with TRBD1. Germline V gene sequence: CDR1 SGHAT, CDR2 FQNNGV. The CDR3 runs to 15 residues. Unmatched junction bases numbered 10, after V lost 6 bases and J lost 6 bases. The CDR3 protein is CASRPTGVKANEQFF. The CDR3 bases are TGTGCCAGCAGACCGACAGGGGTGAAAGCCAATGAGCAGTTCTTC. The whole variable domain, remainder taken from reference TRBV11-2 and TRBJ2-1, is EAGVAQSPRYKIIEKRQSVAFWCNPISGHATLYWYQQILGQGPKLLIQFQNNGVVDDSQLPKDRFSAERLKGVDSTLKIQPAKLEDSAVYLCASRPTGVKANEQFFGPGTRLTVL.

The rearrangement joins TRBV5-8 to TRBJ1-2; D is uncertain. V was pared by 3 bases and J by 2 bases, with 5 bases between. Germline CDR1 reads SGHTS; CDR2 reads YDEGEE. The CDR3 is made up of 12 amino acids. CDR3 amino acids: CASSSVNYGYTF. In DNA form, the CDR3 reads TGTGCCAGCAGCTCGGTCAACTATGGCTACACCTTC.

The CDR3 DNA reads TGTGCCAGCAGCTTGGGAGGGAAAGAGACCCAGTACTTC. This codes for CASSLGGKETQYF. The chain links TRBV5-6 to TRBJ2-5, with D possibly being TRBD2 (5 bases). CDR3 size: 13 residues. Trimming took 0 bases from V and 3 from J, leaving 6 bases between them. Per germline, CDR1 SGHDT and CDR2 YYEEEE.

The chain has TRBV19 and TRBJ1-3; D is perhaps TRBD1 (6 bases). The V gene lost 6 bases and the J gene lost 1 base, with 13 bases spanning the gap. This CDR3 comprises 15 residues. Germline CDR1 LNHDA, CDR2 SQIVND (reference sequence). CDR3 loop: CASRVDRLSGNTIYF. For the CDR3, the DNA is TGTGCCAGTAGAGTCGACAGGCTTTCTGGAAACACCATATATTTT.

V and J are TRBV7-2 and TRBJ1-2; D possibly corresponds to TRBD1 (6 bases). Trimming stripped 4 bases from V and 8 bases from J, with 14 bases between. The CDR3 spans 13 residues. Germline V lookup: CDR1 SGHTA, CDR2 FQGNSA. The CDR3, as DNA: TGTGCCAGCAGCTCTCAGGGGTCGCGGGGCTACACCTTC. Translating gives CASSSQGSRGYTF.

V is TRBV7-4 and J is TRBJ1-5; 7 bases match TRBD1. With V trimmed by 3 bases and J by 6 bases, 17 bases remained unmatched. This CDR3 is built from 18 residues. Germline V gene lookup returns CDR1 SGHVT and CDR2 SQSDAQ. The CDR3 reads CASSFDRVGRIASQPQHF. The DNA for the CDR3 is TGTGCCAGCAGCTTCGACAGGGTGGGGAGGATTGCAAGTCAGCCCCAGCATTTT.

The chain recombines TRBV7-2 with TRBJ2-4; 9 bases agree with TRBD1. J was trimmed by 5 bases and V by 7 bases; bases with no gene match: 6. In germline, CDR1 is SGHTA, CDR2 FQGNSA. The CDR3 is 14 residues long. As DNA, the CDR3 is TGTGCCAGCACCCGGACAGGGGAGGAAAACATTCAGTACTTC. It codes for CASTRTGEENIQYF.

The chain joins TRBV6-5 to TRBJ1-2, with TRBD1 matching 8 bases. This CDR3 region has 16 residues. Germline-derived CDR1 and CDR2 are MNHEY and SVGAGI. J gave up 12 bases and V 3 bases, and 18 bases lay outside the gene matches. The CDR3 protein is CASSYGFSRGQEGHTF. Written as DNA, the CDR3 is TGTGCCAGCAGTTATGGGTTTAGCAGGGGGCAAGAGGGCCACACCTTC.

This clone was observed a single time. The rearrangement uses TRBV5-4 and TRBJ2-1, with 7 positions matching TRBD2. The CDR3 loop spans 14 amino acids. V gave up 1 base and J gave up 4 bases; unmatched junction bases: 2. CDR1 SGHNT and CDR2 YYREEE come from the germline V gene (reference sequence). The CDR3 loop is CASSLLAEYNEQFF. CDR3 nucleotides: TGTGCCAGCAGCTTGCTAGCGGAGTACAATGAGCAGTTCTTC.

The chain combines TRBV6-6 with TRBJ2-3, with D possibly matching TRBD1 (7 bases). Looked up from germline, CDR1 is MNHNY and CDR2 is SVGAGI (reference sequence). The CDR3 spans 14 residues. Trimming took 11 bases from V and 3 from J, leaving 18 bases between them. The CDR3 DNA sequence: TGTGCCGGGGGGCAGGGGGGTATGACAGATACGCAGTATTTT. It codes for CAGGQGGMTDTQYF.

This clone was seen once. The rearrangement links TRBV7-9 to TRBJ1-1; D remains unclear. This CDR3 contains 13 residues. With 5 bases removed from V and 0 bases from J, the gap between germline ends came to 7 bases. Germline loops: CDR1 SEHNR, CDR2 FQNEAQ (reference sequence). CDR3 DNA sequence: TGTGCCAGCAGCCTCCAGATGAACACTGAAGCTTTCTTT. Its protein product is CASSLQMNTEAFF.

The rearrangement links TRBV5-1 to TRBJ2-7; 7 bases are a match to TRBD1. The CDR3 totals 14 residues. With V trimmed by 4 bases and J by 2 bases, 6 bases remained unmatched. Germline V gene lookup returns CDR1 SGHRS and CDR2 YFSETQ. CDR3 nucleotide sequence: TGCGCCAGCAGCCCGGGACAGCAGACCTACGAGCAGTACTTC. Its protein is CASSPGQQTYEQYF.

The V gene is TRBV7-2, the J gene TRBJ2-7, with D possibly being TRBD2 (6 bases). Trimming took off 1 base at V and 3 bases at J, with 13 bases between the two ends. The germline gives CDR1 SGHTA, CDR2 FQGNSA. This CDR3 contains 15 residues. CDR3: CASSLGAGTFYEQYF. As DNA, the CDR3 is TGTGCCAGCAGCTTAGGGGCGGGGACCTTCTACGAGCAGTACTTC.

V gene TRBV30 combines with J gene TRBJ2-5; 12 bases line up with TRBD2. The CDR3 is made up of 16 amino acids. J gave up 4 bases and V 1 base, and 7 bases lay outside the gene matches. Looked up from germline, CDR1 is GTSNPN and CDR2 is SVGIG (reference sequence). The CDR3 DNA is TGTGCCTGGAGTGCGCTGACTAGCGGGGGTGGAGAGACCCAGTACTTC. Its translation is CAWSALTSGGGETQYF.

The chain combines TRBV30 with TRBJ1-4; 7 bases are a match to TRBD1. Germline V lookup: CDR1 GTSNPN, CDR2 SVGIG (reference sequence). The trim removed 5 bases at V and 4 bases at J, leaving 7 bases unmatched. The CDR3 has 14 amino acids. The CDR3 coding sequence is TGTGCCTGGGCCGAGACAGGGTTTAATGAAAAACTGTTTTTT. This encodes CAWAETGFNEKLFF.

This rearrangement joins TRBV18 to TRBJ1-1; D might be TRBD1 (5 bases). The V gene lost 6 bases and the J gene lost 1 base, with 9 bases spanning the gap. The CDR3 is 13 residues long. CDR1 KGHSH and CDR2 LQKENI come from the germline V gene. This CDR3 reads CASSPGRNTEAFF. The CDR3 bases are TGTGCCAGCTCTCCAGGGAGGAACACTGAAGCTTTCTTT.